This T cell receptor beta chain was observed in a study of radiotherapy plus CTLA-4 blockade in lung cancer. Study at large: Disease control was present in under 35% of patients, and objective responses in approximately 18%. Notes on the study in general: Tumor-origin TCR clones grew in blood after radiotherapy plus ipilimumab. Reportedly, early blood T cell clone dynamics best predicted response, with interferon-beta.

In the case of this clone: The antigen is not known.

The protocol was immunoSEQ multiplex PCR, while the TCRdb copy is restricted to in-frame clones and leaves out a portion. Counted here are approximately 60,000 clones, roughly 77% occurring once; the ten biggest clones make up 4% to 5.5%. Germline CDR1 MNHEY, CDR2 SMNVEV (reference sequence). The germline V and J ends were trimmed by 5 bases and 0 bases, with 17 bases remaining between them. The CDR3 extends over 18 amino acids. This specimen was peripheral blood, taken from a patient treated with radiotherapy plus ipilimumab. This chain joins TRBV27 and TRBJ1-6; TRBD1 might be the D (6 bases). The sequence derives from a human donor with non-small cell lung cancer who had a complete response to radiotherapy plus ipilimumab. The CDR3 is CASSRGGRGSSYNSPLHF. The CDR3 nucleotides are TGTGCCAGCAGTAGGGGTGGCAGGGGAAGCTCCTATAATTCACCCCTCCACTTT.